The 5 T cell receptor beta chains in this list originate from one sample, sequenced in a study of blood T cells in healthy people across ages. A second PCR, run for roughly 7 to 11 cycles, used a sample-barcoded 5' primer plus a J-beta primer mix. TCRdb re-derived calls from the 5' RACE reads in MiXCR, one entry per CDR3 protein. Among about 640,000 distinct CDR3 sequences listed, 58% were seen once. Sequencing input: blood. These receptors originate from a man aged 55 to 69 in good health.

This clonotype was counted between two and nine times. CDR3 sequence: CSTFRVDTNYGYTF. CDR3 DNA: TGCAGCACTTTTCGAGTCGATACTAACTATGGCTACACCTTC. The chain uses TRBV29-1 and TRBJ1-2, with D unclear. Germline V gene sequence: CDR1 SQVTM, CDR2 ANQGSEA. V lost 8 bases, J lost 0 bases, and 16 bases lay in between. The CDR3 sequence is 14 residues long.

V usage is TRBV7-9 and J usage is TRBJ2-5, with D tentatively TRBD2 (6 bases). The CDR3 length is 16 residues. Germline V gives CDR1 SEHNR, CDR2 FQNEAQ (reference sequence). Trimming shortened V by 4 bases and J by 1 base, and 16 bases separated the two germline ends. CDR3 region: CASSSIPTAGQETQYF. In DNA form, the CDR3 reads TGTGCCAGCAGCTCGATCCCGACAGCGGGCCAAGAGACCCAGTACTTC. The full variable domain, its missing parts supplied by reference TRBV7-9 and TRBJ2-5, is DTGVSQNPRHKITKRGQNVTFRCDPISEHNRLYWYRQTLGQGPEFLTYFQNEAQLEKSRLLSDRFSAERPKGSFSTLEIQRTEQGDSAMYLCASSSIPTAGQETQYFGPGTRLLVL.

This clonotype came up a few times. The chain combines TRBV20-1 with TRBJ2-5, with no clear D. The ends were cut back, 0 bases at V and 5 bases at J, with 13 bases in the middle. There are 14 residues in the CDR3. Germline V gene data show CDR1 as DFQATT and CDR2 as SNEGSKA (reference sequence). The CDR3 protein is CSARDHGFGETQYF. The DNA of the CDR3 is TGCAGTGCTAGAGATCATGGGTTCGGGGAGACCCAGTACTTC.

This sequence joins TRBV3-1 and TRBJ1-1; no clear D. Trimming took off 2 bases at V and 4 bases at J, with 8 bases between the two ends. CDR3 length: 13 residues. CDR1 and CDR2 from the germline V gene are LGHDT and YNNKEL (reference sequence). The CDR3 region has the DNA TGTGCCAGCAGCCAAATGGTGAGCACTGAAGCTTTCTTT. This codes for CASSQMVSTEAFF.

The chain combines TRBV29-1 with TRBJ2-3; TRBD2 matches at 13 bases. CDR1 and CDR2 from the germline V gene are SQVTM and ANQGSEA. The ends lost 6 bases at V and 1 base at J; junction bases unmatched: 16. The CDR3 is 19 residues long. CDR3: CSVAGGLAGPAGGTDTQYF. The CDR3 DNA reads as TGCAGCGTGGCCGGGGGACTAGCGGGGCCCGCAGGGGGCACAGATACGCAGTATTTT.